The 28 T cell receptor beta chains below come from one sample, sequenced in a study of CD8 T cells in ankylosing spondylitis. A single record per CDR3 protein comes from TCRdb applying MiXCR to the 5' RACE reads. This sample has about 150,000 distinct CDR3 sequences, with more than 40% found just once. Sequencing was carried out using synovial fluid, either unsorted or a sorted T cell fraction (not recorded which). The receptors shown here come from a male donor with ankylosing spondylitis.

This clonotype came up a few times. The genes are TRBV28 and TRBJ2-1; D not certain. Trimming left V 9 bases short and J 9 bases short, with 30 bases between. The germline gives CDR1 MDHEN, CDR2 SYDVKM. The CDR3 consists of 17 residues. CDR3 DNA sequence: TGTGCCAGTCTTCAGTTGGGAACGCCGAAGGATCAGACTGAGCAGTTCTTC. Its protein is CASLQLGTPKDQTEQFF.

There are a few counts of this clonotype. The chain joins TRBV4-1 to TRBJ2-2; D possibly corresponds to TRBD1 (6 bases). The CDR3 runs 16 residues. Germline V gene lookup returns CDR1 MGHRA and CDR2 YSYEKL. The V end lost 3 bases, the J end lost 8 bases, and 19 bases lay between the germline ends. The CDR3 DNA reads as TGCGCCAGCAGCCAGTCAAGACTCGTCAGGGGTGGGGAGCTGTTTTTT. Protein product: CASSQSRLVRGGELFF.

The CDR3 bases are TGTGCTCGACGGGGAGCGAACACCGGGGAGCTGTTTTTT. Translation: CARRGANTGELFF. The J gene is TRBJ2-2, the V gene TRBV24-1, with a weak D call TRBD2 (5 bases). Germline loops: CDR1 KGHDR, CDR2 SFDVKD. CDR3 length: 13 amino acids.

The rearrangement links TRBV5-1 to TRBJ1-4; TRBD1 matches 7 bases. Germline loops: CDR1 SGHRS, CDR2 YFSETQ. The CDR3 consists of 15 residues. The trim removed 1 base at V and 6 bases at J, leaving 6 bases unmatched. The CDR3 nucleotides are TGCGCCAGCAGCTTGTATGGGACAGAGGATGAAAAACTGTTTTTT. The encoded protein is CASSLYGTEDEKLFF.

The chain recombines TRBV18 with TRBJ1-2; possible D gene TRBD1, 5 bases. CDR1 is KGHSH, CDR2 LQKENI, per germline. V was trimmed by 4 bases and J by 0 bases, leaving 12 bases between them. The CDR3 extends over 15 amino acids. DNA for the CDR3: TGTGCCAGCTCACTTCTCAGGGAACCTAACTATGGCTACACCTTC. It is translated as CASSLLREPNYGYTF. The variable domain in full, completed from reference TRBV18 and TRBJ1-2, reads NAGVMQNPRHLVRRRGQEARLRCSPMKGHSHVYWYRQLPEEGLKFMVYLQKENIIDESGMPKERFSAEFPKEGPSILRIQQVVRGDSAAYFCASSLLREPNYGYTFGSGTRLTVV.

V gene TRBV4-1 combines with J gene TRBJ2-7; TRBD2 matches at 13 bases. Trimming at V came to 0 bases and at J to 3 bases, leaving 5 bases not matched to a gene. The CDR3 runs 17 residues. The germline CDR1 and CDR2 sequences are MGHRA and YSYEKL. CDR3 region: CASSQDLWTSGGYEQYF. Written as DNA, the CDR3 is TGCGCCAGCAGCCAAGATTTGTGGACTAGCGGGGGCTACGAGCAGTACTTC.

The genes are TRBV9 and TRBJ1-2, with no clear D. Trimming took off 4 bases at V and 4 bases at J, with 17 bases between the two ends. This CDR3 region has 15 residues. Germline-derived CDR1 and CDR2 are SGDLS and YYNGEE. CDR3 sequence: CASSSSPDPCYGYTF. The DNA of the CDR3 is TGTGCCAGCAGCTCCAGTCCCGACCCATGCTATGGCTACACCTTC.

This clonotype was counted a few times. This chain links TRBV12-3 or TRBV12-4 with TRBJ2-5; possible D gene TRBD2, 7 bases. The CDR3 runs 15 residues. Trimming took off 3 bases at V and 5 bases at J, with 16 bases between the two ends. The CDR3, as DNA: TGTGCCAGCAGTTTCAACTGGGGGGGCCCTGAGACCCAGTACTTC. Translation gives CASSFNWGGPETQYF.

The chain combines TRBV28 with TRBJ2-1; possibly TRBD2 for D (5 bases). Germline assignment: CDR1 MDHEN and CDR2 SYDVKM. CDR3 length equals 15 residues. Trimming removed 3 bases from V and 4 bases from J, with 13 bases in between. CDR3 sequence reads: CASSFGSGGYNEQFF. Here the CDR3 DNA reads TGTGCCAGCAGTTTTGGTTCGGGCGGGTACAATGAGCAGTTCTTC. Full variable domain (outside the CDR3, taken from reference TRBV28 and TRBJ2-1): DVKVTQSSRYLVKRTGEKVFLECVQDMDHENMFWYRQDPGLGLRLIYFSYDVKMKEKGDIPEGYSVSREKKERFSLILESASTNQTSMYLCASSFGSGGYNEQFFGPGTRLTVL.

The chain links TRBV12-3 or TRBV12-4 to TRBJ1-5, with a tentative D call TRBD1 (5 bases). Trimming shortened V by 7 bases and J by 2 bases, and 24 bases separated the two germline ends. The CDR3 runs 18 residues. CDR3 region: CASTGTGEGPSGNQPQHF. CDR3 coding DNA: TGTGCCAGCACCGGAACGGGAGAGGGACCCTCGGGCAATCAGCCCCAGCATTTT.

This clonotype was seen ten or more times. The chain combines TRBV7-9 with TRBJ2-3; 8 bases are shared with TRBD1. The CDR3 totals 15 residues. With V trimmed by 1 base and J by 6 bases, 6 bases remained unmatched. In germline, CDR1 is SEHNR, CDR2 FQNEAQ (reference sequence). CDR3 nucleotide sequence: TGTGCCAGCAGCTTAGTTCAGGGGGCTTCGGATACGCAGTATTTT. Its protein is CASSLVQGASDTQYF.

The chain links TRBV20-1 to TRBJ1-1; D call uncertain. V lost 4 bases and J 4 bases, leaving 7 bases between the germline ends. Germline CDR1 and CDR2: DFQATT and SNEGSKA (reference sequence). This CDR3 is built from 11 residues. In nucleotides, the CDR3 is TGCAGTGCTAAGAGGGTCACTGAAGCTTTCTTT. Translating gives CSAKRVTEAFF.

This clonotype was detected a few times. In DNA, the CDR3 is TGTGCCAGCAGTTTATCGAGGGACTTCATCCAAGAGACCCAGTACTTC. Protein product: CASSLSRDFIQETQYF. This chain connects TRBV27 to TRBJ2-5, with a tentative D call TRBD2 (6 bases). Trimming left V 0 bases short and J 1 base short, with 12 bases between. The CDR3 contains 16 residues. The V gene's germline CDR1 is MNHEY and CDR2 SMNVEV (reference sequence).

This clonotype appeared a few times. CDR3 DNA sequence: TGTGCCAGCAGCTTCCTGCCTTCCTACGAGCAGTACTTC. Its translation is CASSFLPSYEQYF. The rearrangement links TRBV7-6 to TRBJ2-7; D is unresolved. V shed 3 bases and J shed 1 base, with 7 bases lying between them. The CDR3 sequence is 13 residues long. CDR1 is SGHVS, CDR2 FNYEAQ, per germline. Drawing the rest from reference TRBV7-6 and TRBJ2-7, the complete variable domain is GAGVSQSPRYKVTKRGQDVALRCDPISGHVSLYWYRQALGQGPEFLTYFNYEAQQDKSGLPNDRFSAERPEGSISTLTIQRTEQRDSAMYRCASSFLPSYEQYFGPGTRLTVT.

The chain uses TRBV7-9 and TRBJ2-4; D gene unclear. V dropped 5 bases and J dropped 3 bases, with 8 bases sitting between them. Germline CDR1 is SEHNR and CDR2 is FQNEAQ (reference sequence). This CDR3 spans 13 amino acids. The CDR3 nucleotides read TGTGCCAGCAGCCCCGTCGTCAAAAACATTCAGTACTTC. This sequence encodes CASSPVVKNIQYF.

This clonotype was detected a few times. J is TRBJ1-3 and V is TRBV29-1; perhaps TRBD1 as D (6 bases). CDR1 is SQVTM and CDR2 is ANQGSEA in the germline V gene. The CDR3 runs 14 residues. Trimming took off 1 base at V and 4 bases at J, with 11 bases between the two ends. CDR3 bases: TGCAGCGTTGAAGTGAGTGGGGGCGGAAACACCATATATTTT. Translated, it gives CSVEVSGGGNTIYF. Drawing the rest from reference TRBV29-1 and TRBJ1-3, the complete variable domain is SAVISQKPSRDICQRGTSLTIQCQVDSQVTMMFWYRQQPGQSLTLIATANQGSEATYESGFVIDKFPISRPNLTFSTLTVSNMSPEDSSIYLCSVEVSGGGNTIYFGEGSWLTVV.

The sample holds a few counts of this clonotype. V gene TRBV5-5 combines with J gene TRBJ1-2; 10 bases agree with TRBD1. CDR3 size: 14 residues. Germline CDR1 is SGHKS and CDR2 is YYEKEE (reference sequence). Losses at the gene ends were 3 bases for V and 2 bases for J; bases not matched to a gene: 1. In DNA, the CDR3 is TGTGCCAGCAGCTGGACAGGGGGAAACTATGGCTACACCTTC. Translation gives CASSWTGGNYGYTF.

The chain recombines TRBV7-9 with TRBJ1-3; D gene uncertain. There are 17 residues in the CDR3. From germline, CDR1 is SEHNR and CDR2 FQNEAQ (reference sequence). With 2 bases removed from V and 0 bases from J, the gap between germline ends came to 14 bases. CDR3 sequence reads: CASSLTNSFYSGNTIYF. CDR3 sequence (DNA): TGTGCCAGCAGCTTAACAAACAGCTTCTACTCTGGAAACACCATATATTTT.

The rearrangement uses TRBV6-1 and TRBJ1-1, with D possibly TRBD1 on 5 matching bases. The CDR3 length is 13 residues. Germline CDR1 MNHNS, CDR2 SASEGT. The germline V and J ends were trimmed by 1 base and 7 bases, with 10 bases remaining between them. CDR3 coding DNA: TGTGCCAGCAGTGAAGTTGGGGGAGGTGAAGCTTTCTTT. This sequence encodes CASSEVGGGEAFF.

The chain has TRBV5-1 and TRBJ2-2; no clear D. This CDR3 comprises 14 residues. Germline V gives CDR1 SGHRS, CDR2 YFSETQ. V was shortened by 0 bases and J by 6 bases, with 9 bases between the two germline ends. As DNA, the CDR3 is TGCGCCAGCAGCTTGGGAGCTAGGGCCGGGGAGCTGTTTTTT. Translating gives CASSLGARAGELFF.

This clonotype has more than one count but fewer than ten. J is TRBJ2-1 and V is TRBV20-1; tentatively, D is TRBD2 (6 bases). The V end lost 0 bases, the J end lost 5 bases, and 14 bases lay between the germline ends. The CDR3 runs to 15 residues. CDR1 is DFQATT, CDR2 SNEGSKA, per germline (reference sequence). CDR3 in amino acids: CSARDRDFDHNEQFF. As DNA, the CDR3 is TGCAGTGCTAGAGATCGGGACTTCGATCACAATGAGCAGTTCTTC.

The rearrangement links TRBV7-9 to TRBJ1-1, with D uncertain. Per the germline V gene, CDR1 is SEHNR and CDR2 is FQNEAQ (reference sequence). This CDR3 contains 13 residues. Trimming took 1 base from V and 0 from J, leaving 3 bases between them. CDR3 in amino acids: CASSLVVNTEAFF. CDR3 sequence (DNA): TGTGCCAGCAGCTTAGTTGTGAACACTGAAGCTTTCTTT. Variable domain in full (rest from reference TRBV7-9 and TRBJ1-1): DTGVSQNPRHKITKRGQNVTFRCDPISEHNRLYWYRQTLGQGPEFLTYFQNEAQLEKSRLLSDRFSAERPKGSFSTLEIQRTEQGDSAMYLCASSLVVNTEAFFGQGTRLTVV.

This clonotype occurred a few times. The gene calls are TRBV12-3 or TRBV12-4 and TRBJ2-7; D tentatively fits TRBD1 or TRBD2 (5 bases each). The CDR3 is 11 residues long. V was cut by 8 bases and J by 11 bases, with 16 bases left in between. DNA of the CDR3: TGTGCCAGCCGCAATGGGACCGAAAAGTACTTC. Amino acids: CASRNGTEKYF.

By its share, this clonotype is medium-sized. The chain combines TRBV27 with TRBJ2-2, with 8 nucleotides matching TRBD2. Germline V gene data show CDR1 as MNHEY and CDR2 as SMNVEV (reference sequence). CDR3 length: 15 residues. J lost 1 base, V lost 8 bases, and 6 bases had no gene match. CDR3 residues: CASGPLAGNTGELFF. The DNA for the CDR3 is TGTGCCAGCGGACCCCTAGCGGGGAACACCGGGGAGCTGTTTTTT.

The chain uses TRBV6-1 and TRBJ2-7, with D possibly matching TRBD2 (6 bases). V dropped 7 bases and J dropped 3 bases, with 16 bases sitting between them. The CDR3 is 14 residues long. Germline assignment: CDR1 MNHNS and CDR2 SASEGT. DNA for the CDR3: TGTGCCAGCACCCAACGCGGGACCCTCTACGAGCAGTACTTC. The encoded protein is CASTQRGTLYEQYF.

The table lists this clonotype with many counts. This sequence joins TRBV12-3 or TRBV12-4 and TRBJ1-5, with 8 positions matching TRBD1. V lost 3 bases, J lost 0 bases, and 13 bases stayed unmatched. The CDR3 runs 19 residues. CDR3 DNA: TGTGCCAGCAGTTTTACCGGACAGGGTGCCCTATATAGCAATCAGCCCCAGCATTTT. It translates to CASSFTGQGALYSNQPQHF.

V gene TRBV27 combines with J gene TRBJ2-5; TRBD2 might be the D (6 bases). This CDR3 is built from 13 residues. The germline V gene encodes CDR1 MNHEY and CDR2 SMNVEV (reference sequence). Trimming pared 6 bases from V and 0 bases from J, leaving 8 bases between. For the CDR3, the DNA is TGTGCCAGCAGCCGGGGGTACCAAGAGACCCAGTACTTC. This sequence encodes CASSRGYQETQYF.

V gene TRBV27 combines with J gene TRBJ2-1; 10 nucleotides line up with TRBD1. The V gene end was trimmed by 3 bases and the J gene end by 1 base; junction bases not matched to a gene: 6. Germline CDR1 and CDR2: MNHEY and SMNVEV (reference sequence). The CDR3 contains 17 residues. The CDR3, as DNA: TGTGCCAGCAGTTTGGGGACAGGGGTCAGGTCCTACAATGAGCAGTTCTTC. Its translation: CASSLGTGVRSYNEQFF.